This T cell receptor (beta chain) was retrieved from a study of T cells in Graves' hyperthyroidism and ophthalmopathy. Study overall: Initial diagnosis, before any treatment, was when peripheral blood was collected.

Graves' hyperthyroidism qualified as stable when ophthalmopathy did not progress within 18 months. Patients between 18 and 65 years old had hyperthyroidism, newly diagnosed and lasting under 2 months. The CDR3 contains 14 residues. Germline V gene lookup returns CDR1 SGHRS and CDR2 YFSETQ. Deletions cut 7 bases from V and 7 bases from J, with 18 bases between. This clonotype was counted many times. What was amplified from RNA transcripts were TCR beta CDR3 regions. TCR CDR3 regions were first amplified by RT-PCR with HTBI primers. TCRdb independently ran MiXCR on the multiplex PCR reads; one entry per CDR3 protein. Counted here are over 550,000 distinct CDR3 sequences, over 15% occurring once; the ten biggest clones make up approximately 18%.

The specimen was blood. The chain is built from TRBV5-1 and TRBJ2-1; D is ambiguous. The TCR originated in a woman younger than 35 with Graves' hyperthyroidism. The CDR3 region has the DNA TGCGCCAGCCGCCGGACCCCGGGTGGAAATGAGCAGTTCTTC. This encodes CASRRTPGGNEQFF.